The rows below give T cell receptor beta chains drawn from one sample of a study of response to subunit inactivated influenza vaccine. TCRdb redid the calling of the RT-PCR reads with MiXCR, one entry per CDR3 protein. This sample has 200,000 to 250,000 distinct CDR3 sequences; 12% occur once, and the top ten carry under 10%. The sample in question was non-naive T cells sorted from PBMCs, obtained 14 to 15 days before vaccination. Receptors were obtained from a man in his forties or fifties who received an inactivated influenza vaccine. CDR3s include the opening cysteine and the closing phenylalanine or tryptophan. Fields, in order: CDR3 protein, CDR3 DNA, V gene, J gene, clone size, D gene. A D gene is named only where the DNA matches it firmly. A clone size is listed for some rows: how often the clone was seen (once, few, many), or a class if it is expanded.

CDR3: CASSLQGFRNEKLFF; DNA: TGTGCCAGCAGTTTACAGGGGTTCAGGAATGAAAAACTGTTTTTT; V: TRBV12-3/TRBV12-4; J: TRBJ1-4; size: few; D: -
CDR3: CASSLENGYNEQFF; DNA: TGTGCCAGCAGCTTAGAGAACGGGTACAATGAGCAGTTCTTC; V: TRBV7-9; J: TRBJ2-1; size: many; D: -
CDR3: CSARDTRAPSYEQYF; DNA: TGCAGTGCTAGAGATACGCGGGCTCCCTCCTACGAGCAGTACTTC; V: TRBV20-1; J: TRBJ2-7; size: few; D: -
CDR3: CSVLDRGVLDTQYF; DNA: TGCAGCGTACTGGACAGGGGGGTTCTAGATACGCAGTATTTT; V: TRBV29-1; J: TRBJ2-3; size: many; D: TRBD1
CDR3: CSAEKGTGGAWGYGYTF; DNA: TGCAGTGCTGAGAAAGGGACAGGGGGCGCCTGGGGATATGGCTACACCTTC; V: TRBV20-1; J: TRBJ1-2; size: once; D: TRBD1
CDR3: CASSPRGDPRETQYF; DNA: TGTGCCAGCAGCCCAAGGGGGGACCCAAGGGAGACCCAGTACTTC; V: TRBV5-4; J: TRBJ2-5; size: few; D: -
CDR3: CASSLRGTKNIQYF; DNA: TGTGCCAGCAGTTTGCGAGGTACCAAAAACATTCAGTACTTC; V: TRBV27; J: TRBJ2-4; size: few; D: -
CDR3: CASHGRARETQYF; DNA: TGTGCCAGCCACGGGAGGGCCCGTGAGACCCAGTACTTC; V: TRBV7-2; J: TRBJ2-5; size: many; D: TRBD2
CDR3: CASSSDSTEAFF; DNA: TGCGCCAGCTCGTCGGACAGCACTGAAGCTTTCTTT; V: TRBV4-3; J: TRBJ1-1; size: -; D: -
CDR3: CASRYGTANVLTF; DNA: TGTGCCAGCAGATACGGGACGGCCAACGTCCTGACTTTC; V: TRBV28; J: TRBJ2-6; size: many; D: -
CDR3: CASSEPQGKGTEAFF; DNA: TGTGCCAGCAGTGAGCCCCAGGGGAAGGGCACTGAAGCTTTCTTT; V: TRBV6-6; J: TRBJ1-1; size: -; D: -
CDR3: CASSRLAGVNEQFF; DNA: TGTGCCAGCAGTCGACTAGCGGGGGTCAATGAGCAGTTCTTC; V: TRBV27; J: TRBJ2-1; size: many; D: TRBD2
CDR3: CSATPLAGEGTQYF; DNA: TGCAGCGCCACTCCATTAGCGGGCGAAGGAACCCAGTACTTC; V: TRBV29-1; J: TRBJ2-5; size: -; D: TRBD2
CDR3: CASSLRYSYNEQFF; DNA: TGTGCCAGCAGCTTAAGGTACTCCTACAATGAGCAGTTCTTC; V: TRBV7-3; J: TRBJ2-1; size: few; D: -
CDR3: CASSSTRQGSRGYTF; DNA: TGTGCCAGCAGCAGCACGAGACAGGGATCGCGAGGCTACACCTTC; V: TRBV5-4; J: TRBJ1-2; size: few; D: TRBD1
CDR3: CAIRQGVNTGELFF; DNA: TGTGCCATCCGTCAGGGAGTTAACACCGGGGAGCTGTTTTTT; V: TRBV10-3; J: TRBJ2-2; size: many; D: -
CDR3: CASTQNGHGSNQPQHF; DNA: TGTGCCAGTACCCAAAACGGGCATGGGAGCAATCAGCCCCAGCATTTT; V: TRBV19; J: TRBJ1-5; size: -; D: -
CDR3: CASRRWTGGRTEAFF; DNA: TGTGCCAGCAGACGATGGACAGGGGGTAGGACTGAAGCTTTCTTT; V: TRBV28; J: TRBJ1-1; size: many; D: TRBD1
CDR3: CASSPGRQTQYF; DNA: TGTGCCAGCAGCCCCGGTAGACAAACGCAGTATTTT; V: TRBV7-9; J: TRBJ2-3; size: -; D: -
CDR3: CASSQEMGKGSPLHF; DNA: TGTGCCAGCAGCCAAGAAATGGGAAAGGGTTCACCCCTCCACTTT; V: TRBV3-1; J: TRBJ1-6; size: -; D: -
CDR3: CASRLGGSTGELFF; DNA: TGTGCCAGCAGGCTGGGGGGTTCCACCGGGGAGCTGTTTTTT; V: TRBV6-2/TRBV6-3; J: TRBJ2-2; size: few; D: -
CDR3: CAWSAGYGSSSYNEQFF; DNA: TGTGCCTGGAGTGCCGGGTACGGTTCCAGCTCCTACAATGAGCAGTTCTTC; V: TRBV30; J: TRBJ2-1; size: few; D: -
CDR3: CASSGRGRASYEQYF; DNA: TGTGCCAGCAGTGGTAGGGGCAGGGCCTCCTACGAGCAGTACTTC; V: TRBV25-1; J: TRBJ2-7; size: few; D: -
CDR3: CARIAGGTNTGELFF; DNA: TGTGCCAGGATAGCGGGAGGTACGAACACCGGGGAGCTGTTTTTT; V: TRBV6-1; J: TRBJ2-2; size: many; D: TRBD2
CDR3: CASSLRGTSGGDNTGELFF; DNA: TGTGCCAGCAGTTTACGAGGGACTAGCGGGGGGGACAACACCGGGGAGCTGTTTTTT; V: TRBV27; J: TRBJ2-2; size: -; D: TRBD2
CDR3: CASSFDSNTGELFF; DNA: TGTGCCAGCAGCTTCGATTCGAACACCGGGGAGCTGTTTTTT; V: TRBV7-9; J: TRBJ2-2; size: many; D: -
CDR3: CSASVVLVMNTEAFF; DNA: TGCAGTGCTAGCGTGGTCCTGGTGATGAACACTGAAGCTTTCTTT; V: TRBV20-1; J: TRBJ1-1; size: few; D: -
CDR3: CARSTPYNGTEAFF; DNA: TGTGCCAGGAGTACTCCTTATAACGGCACTGAAGCTTTCTTT; V: TRBV6-5; J: TRBJ1-1; size: many; D: -
CDR3: CASSSWDVETQYF; DNA: TGTGCCAGTAGTTCCTGGGATGTGGAGACCCAGTACTTC; V: TRBV19; J: TRBJ2-5; size: few; D: -
CDR3: CASSQDTSGGYRTDTQYF; DNA: TGCGCCAGCAGCCAAGACACTAGCGGGGGATACCGCACAGATACGCAGTATTTT; V: TRBV4-1; J: TRBJ2-3; size: -; D: TRBD2
CDR3: CSARTGTGSYNEQFF; DNA: TGCAGTGCTAGAACCGGGACAGGGTCCTACAATGAGCAGTTCTTC; V: TRBV20-1; J: TRBJ2-1; size: few; D: TRBD1
CDR3: CASSSQSGLPTDTQYF; DNA: TGCGCCAGCAGCTCTCAAAGCGGGTTACCCACAGATACGCAGTATTTT; V: TRBV5-1; J: TRBJ2-3; size: -; D: -
CDR3: CASSFPGQGRTGELFF; DNA: TGTGCCAGCAGCTTCCCGGGACAGGGGAGGACCGGGGAGCTGTTTTTT; V: TRBV7-2; J: TRBJ2-2; size: -; D: TRBD1
CDR3: CASSEAPNQPQHF; DNA: TGTGCCAGCAGTGAAGCGCCTAATCAGCCCCAGCATTTT; V: TRBV2; J: TRBJ1-5; size: few; D: -
CDR3: CASSAPGGITGELFF; DNA: TGTGCCAGCAGCGCCCCAGGGGGAATCACCGGGGAGCTGTTTTTT; V: TRBV7-3; J: TRBJ2-2; size: -; D: TRBD1
CDR3: CASSSRPAGTSGYYEQYF; DNA: TGTGCCAGCAGTTCACGTCCGGCCGGGACTAGCGGTTACTACGAGCAGTACTTC; V: TRBV6-2/TRBV6-3; J: TRBJ2-7; size: few; D: TRBD2
CDR3: CASSLEGTGHEQYF; DNA: TGCGCCAGCAGCTTGGAAGGGACAGGCCACGAGCAGTACTTC; V: TRBV5-1; J: TRBJ2-7; size: many; D: TRBD1
CDR3: CASSQVSDNEQFF; DNA: TGTGCCAGCAGCCAAGTATCCGACAATGAGCAGTTCTTC; V: TRBV3-1; J: TRBJ2-1; size: -; D: -
CDR3: CSAAHASSYEQYF; DNA: TGCAGTGCTGCTCACGCCAGCTCCTACGAGCAGTACTTC; V: TRBV20-1; J: TRBJ2-7; size: -; D: -
CDR3: CASSPNYRDFTTYEQYF; DNA: TGTGCCAGCTCACCAAACTACCGGGACTTTACTACCTACGAGCAGTACTTC; V: TRBV18; J: TRBJ2-7; size: -; D: -
CDR3: CCARDRGPRYNEQFF; DNA: TGCTGTGCTAGAGATCGCGGACCCCGCTACAATGAGCAGTTCTTC; V: TRBV20-1; J: TRBJ2-1; size: -; D: -
CDR3: CASSSGLAGDEQFF; DNA: TGCGCCAGCAGCTCGGGACTAGCGGGAGATGAGCAGTTCTTC; V: TRBV5-1; J: TRBJ2-1; size: many; D: TRBD2
CDR3: CAWSVPWLAENYEQYF; DNA: TGTGCCTGGAGTGTCCCCTGGCTAGCGGAGAACTACGAGCAGTACTTC; V: TRBV30; J: TRBJ2-7; size: -; D: TRBD2
CDR3: CSVVGVDTQYF; DNA: TGCAGCGTTGTAGGGGTAGATACGCAGTATTTT; V: TRBV29-1; J: TRBJ2-3; size: -; D: -
CDR3: CATSEASYNEQFF; DNA: TGCGCCACAAGCGAGGCCTCCTACAATGAGCAGTTCTTC; V: TRBV5-1; J: TRBJ2-1; size: few; D: -
CDR3: CSARVLGPSTDTQYF; DNA: TGCAGTGCTAGAGTTCTCGGTCCCTCGACGGATACGCAGTATTTT; V: TRBV20-1; J: TRBJ2-3; size: -; D: -
CDR3: CASSEANGNNEQFF; DNA: TGTGCCAGCAGTGAGGCCAATGGGAACAATGAGCAGTTCTTC; V: TRBV2; J: TRBJ2-1; size: -; D: -
CDR3: CASSMNRGRSYNEQFF; DNA: TGTGCCAGCAGTATGAACAGGGGACGCTCCTACAATGAGCAGTTCTTC; V: TRBV6-1; J: TRBJ2-1; size: many; D: TRBD1
CDR3: CSARAAMNTEAFF; DNA: TGCAGTGCTAGGGCCGCAATGAACACTGAAGCTTTCTTT; V: TRBV20-1; J: TRBJ1-1; size: few; D: -
CDR3: CASSPDRGRGEQYF; DNA: TGCGCCAGCTCCCCCGACAGGGGGCGCGGCGAGCAGTACTTC; V: TRBV4-3; J: TRBJ2-7; size: -; D: TRBD1
CDR3: CSALGLGEQETQYF; DNA: TGCAGTGCTCTGGGACTGGGGGAACAAGAGACCCAGTACTTC; V: TRBV20-1; J: TRBJ2-5; size: -; D: -
CDR3: CSARSDLGYTF; DNA: TGCAGTGCTAGATCGGATTTAGGCTACACCTTC; V: TRBV20-1; J: TRBJ1-2; size: many; D: -
CDR3: CASKPGTGGVYEQYF; DNA: TGTGCCAGCAAACCAGGGACAGGGGGCGTTTACGAGCAGTACTTC; V: TRBV27; J: TRBJ2-7; size: -; D: TRBD1
CDR3: CSATLPSTGRNEQYF; DNA: TGCAGCGCCACGTTGCCCTCGACAGGGCGAAACGAGCAGTACTTC; V: TRBV29-1; J: TRBJ2-7; size: many; D: TRBD1
CDR3: CASSSLSTGEEFF; DNA: TGTGCCAGCAGCTCCCTTTCGACAGGGGAGGAGTTCTTC; V: TRBV5-5; J: TRBJ2-1; size: few; D: TRBD1
CDR3: CSARDSIDSYEQYF; DNA: TGCAGTGCTAGAGACAGTATTGACTCCTACGAGCAGTACTTC; V: TRBV20-1; J: TRBJ2-7; size: many; D: -
CDR3: CASSYAPGAMGTEAFF; DNA: TGTGCCAGCAGTTACGCGCCGGGGGCCATGGGGACTGAAGCTTTCTTT; V: TRBV6-2/TRBV6-3; J: TRBJ1-1; size: -; D: -
CDR3: CASSQDRAATDTQYF; DNA: TGCGCCAGCAGCCAGGACAGGGCCGCAACAGATACGCAGTATTTT; V: TRBV5-1; J: TRBJ2-3; size: -; D: TRBD1